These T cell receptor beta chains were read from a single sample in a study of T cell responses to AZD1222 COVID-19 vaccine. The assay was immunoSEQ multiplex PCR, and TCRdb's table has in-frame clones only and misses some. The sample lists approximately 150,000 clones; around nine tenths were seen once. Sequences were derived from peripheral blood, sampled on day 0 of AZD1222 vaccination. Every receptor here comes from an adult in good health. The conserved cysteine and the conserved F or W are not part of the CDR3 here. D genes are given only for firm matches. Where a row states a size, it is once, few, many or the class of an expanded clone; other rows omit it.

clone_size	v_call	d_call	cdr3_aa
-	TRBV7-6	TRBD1	ASSLGMDRASPLH
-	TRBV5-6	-	ASRILGGFSSFPGELF
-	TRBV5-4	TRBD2	ASSTGGTGGPRDEQY
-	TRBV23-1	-	ASSPWGGPYNSPLH
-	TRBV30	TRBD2	AWSVGTSGYNEQF
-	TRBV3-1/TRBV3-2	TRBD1	ASSQGAGTGGWNQPQH
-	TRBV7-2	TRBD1	ASSLQGANSPLH
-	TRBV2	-	ASSGQPPNYGYT
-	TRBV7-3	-	ASSSTRTANSYNEQF
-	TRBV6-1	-	ASSEQRTSTDTQY
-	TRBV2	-	ASSREVPLGSGANVLT
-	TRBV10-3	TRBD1	AIRPTGTGANVLT
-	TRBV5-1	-	ASNSGADYNEQF
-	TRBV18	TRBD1	ASSPPLDRGNGELF
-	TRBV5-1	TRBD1	ASSLDRGKDGYT
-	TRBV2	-	ASTLGPNGNTIY
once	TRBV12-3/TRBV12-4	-	ASSFDRHTEAF
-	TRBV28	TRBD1	ASSENLQGQGQY
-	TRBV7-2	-	ASSRDGGKNYGYT
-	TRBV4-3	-	ASSQDPGNTEAF
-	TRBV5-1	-	ASSLLQNTEAF
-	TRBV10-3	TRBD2	AISDPSGSASRNEQF
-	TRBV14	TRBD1	ASSPLTGRGTEAF
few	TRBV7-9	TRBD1	ASSEDRTGRRYGYT
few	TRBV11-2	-	ASSLGMGYGYT
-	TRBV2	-	ASHREPNYGYT
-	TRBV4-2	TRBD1	ASSQEGPTGELAKNIQY
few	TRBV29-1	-	SVGATRGSEQF
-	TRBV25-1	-	ASSRTASTNEKLF
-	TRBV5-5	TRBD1	ASSPTDRVYYNSPLH
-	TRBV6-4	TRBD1	ASSDGTENSPLH
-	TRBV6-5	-	ASSPTEGPGELF
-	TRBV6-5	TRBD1	ASGRTGAMNTEAF
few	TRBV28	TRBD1	ASSFGRGTDSPLH
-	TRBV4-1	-	ASSQVPGYGYT
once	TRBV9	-	ASSAKGGQPLINTEAF
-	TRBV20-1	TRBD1	SASKGAAGNTIY
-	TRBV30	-	AWSEGSRGNQPQH
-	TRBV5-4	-	ASSSQGTEAF
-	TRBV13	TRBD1	ASSLNRGTDGYT
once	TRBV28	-	ASSLQSNYGYT
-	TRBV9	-	ASGSGPNTGELF
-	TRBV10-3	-	AISGGGAGETQY
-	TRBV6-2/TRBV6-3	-	ASSYLGSSYNSPLH
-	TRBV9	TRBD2	ASSVSGSLNEQY
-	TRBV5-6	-	ASRVGHRKGVEGEKLF
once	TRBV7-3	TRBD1	ASSLTGQYSPLH
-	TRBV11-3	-	ASSTLLGNEQF
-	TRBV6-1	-	ASSEFSGDGYT
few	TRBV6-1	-	ASSEATGMAGGYT
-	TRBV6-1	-	ASSESRPRWGGTGELF
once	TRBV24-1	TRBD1	ATSDPGQGWNQPQH
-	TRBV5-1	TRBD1	ASSPMGQGNYGYT
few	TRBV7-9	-	ASSSDRPKLWGYT
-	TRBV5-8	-	AETTWSSGGETQY
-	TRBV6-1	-	ASSEAWVGF
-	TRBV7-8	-	ASSLRRQNTEAF
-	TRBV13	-	ASSLWDDRPSYNEQF
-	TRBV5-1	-	ASRTGPTNEKLF